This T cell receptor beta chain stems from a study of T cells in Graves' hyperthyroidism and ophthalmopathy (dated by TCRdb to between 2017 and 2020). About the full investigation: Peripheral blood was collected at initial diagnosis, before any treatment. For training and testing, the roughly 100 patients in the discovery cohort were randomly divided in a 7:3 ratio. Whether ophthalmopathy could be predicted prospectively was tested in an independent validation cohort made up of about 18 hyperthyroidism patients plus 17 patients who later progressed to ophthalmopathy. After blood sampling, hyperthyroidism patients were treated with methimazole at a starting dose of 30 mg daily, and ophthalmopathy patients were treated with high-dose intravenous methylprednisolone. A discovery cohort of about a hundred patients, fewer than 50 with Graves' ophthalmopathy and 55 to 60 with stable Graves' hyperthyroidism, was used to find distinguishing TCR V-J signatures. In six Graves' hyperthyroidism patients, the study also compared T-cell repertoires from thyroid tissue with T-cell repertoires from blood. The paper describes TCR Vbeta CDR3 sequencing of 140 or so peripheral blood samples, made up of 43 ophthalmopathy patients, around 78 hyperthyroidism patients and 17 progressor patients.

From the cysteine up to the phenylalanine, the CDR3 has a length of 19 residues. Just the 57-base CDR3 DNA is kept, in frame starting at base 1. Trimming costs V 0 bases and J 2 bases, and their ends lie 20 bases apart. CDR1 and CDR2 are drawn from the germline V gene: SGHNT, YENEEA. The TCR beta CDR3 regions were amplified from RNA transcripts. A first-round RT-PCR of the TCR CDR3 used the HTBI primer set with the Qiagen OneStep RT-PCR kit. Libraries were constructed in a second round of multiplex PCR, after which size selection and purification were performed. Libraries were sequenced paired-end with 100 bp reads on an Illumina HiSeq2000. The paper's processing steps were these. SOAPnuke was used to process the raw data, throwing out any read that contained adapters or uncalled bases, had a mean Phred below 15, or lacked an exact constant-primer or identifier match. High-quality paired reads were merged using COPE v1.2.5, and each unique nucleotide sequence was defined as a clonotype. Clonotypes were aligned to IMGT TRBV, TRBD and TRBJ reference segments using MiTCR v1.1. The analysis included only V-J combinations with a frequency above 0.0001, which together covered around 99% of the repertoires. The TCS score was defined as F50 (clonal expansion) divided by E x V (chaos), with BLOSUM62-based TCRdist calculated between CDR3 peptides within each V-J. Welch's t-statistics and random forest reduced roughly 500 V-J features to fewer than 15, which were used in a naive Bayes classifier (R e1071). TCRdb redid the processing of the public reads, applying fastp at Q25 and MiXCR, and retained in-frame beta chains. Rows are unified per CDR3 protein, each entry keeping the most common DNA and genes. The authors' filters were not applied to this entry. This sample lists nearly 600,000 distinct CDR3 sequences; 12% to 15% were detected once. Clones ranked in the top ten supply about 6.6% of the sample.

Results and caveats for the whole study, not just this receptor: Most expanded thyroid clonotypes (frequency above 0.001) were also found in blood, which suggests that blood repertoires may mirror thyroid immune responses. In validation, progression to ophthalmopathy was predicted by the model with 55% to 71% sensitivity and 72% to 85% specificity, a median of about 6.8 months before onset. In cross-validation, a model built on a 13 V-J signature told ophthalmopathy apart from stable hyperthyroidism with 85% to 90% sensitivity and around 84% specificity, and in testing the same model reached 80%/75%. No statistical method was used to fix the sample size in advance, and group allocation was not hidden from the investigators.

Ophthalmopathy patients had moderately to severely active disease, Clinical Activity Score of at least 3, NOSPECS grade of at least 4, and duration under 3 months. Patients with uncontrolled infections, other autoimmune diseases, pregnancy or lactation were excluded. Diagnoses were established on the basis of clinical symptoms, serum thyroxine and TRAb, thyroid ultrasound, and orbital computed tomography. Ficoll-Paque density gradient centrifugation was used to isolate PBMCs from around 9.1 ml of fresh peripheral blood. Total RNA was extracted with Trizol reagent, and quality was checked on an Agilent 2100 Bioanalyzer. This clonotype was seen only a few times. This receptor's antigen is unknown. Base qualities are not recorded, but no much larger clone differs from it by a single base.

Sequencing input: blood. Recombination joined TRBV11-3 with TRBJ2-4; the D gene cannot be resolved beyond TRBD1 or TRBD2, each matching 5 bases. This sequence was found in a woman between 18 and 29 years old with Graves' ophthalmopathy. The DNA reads TGTGCCAGCAGCTTAGAGAGGGGTTGGACGGAGGCTTCCAAAAACATTCAGTACTTC. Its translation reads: CASSLERGWTEASKNIQYF.